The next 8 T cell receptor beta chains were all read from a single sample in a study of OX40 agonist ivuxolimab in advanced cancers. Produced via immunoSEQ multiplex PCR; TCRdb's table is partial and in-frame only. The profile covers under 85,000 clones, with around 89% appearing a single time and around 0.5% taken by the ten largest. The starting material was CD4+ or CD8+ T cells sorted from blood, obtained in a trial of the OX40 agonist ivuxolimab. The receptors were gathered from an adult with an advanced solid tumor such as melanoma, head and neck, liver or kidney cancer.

The CDR3 DNA is TGCGCCAGCAGTGAGTCGGATACGCAGTATTTT. This gives the protein CASSESDTQYF. The genes are TRBV10-2 and TRBJ2-3; D is uncertain. V was shortened by 0 bases and J by 6 bases, with 1 base between the two germline ends. The germline V gene has CDR1 WSHSY and CDR2 SAAADI. This CDR3 contains 11 residues.

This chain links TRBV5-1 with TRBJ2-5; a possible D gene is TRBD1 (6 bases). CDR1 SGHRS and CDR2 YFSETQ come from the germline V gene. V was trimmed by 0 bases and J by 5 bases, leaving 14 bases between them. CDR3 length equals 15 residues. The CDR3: CASSLGQALRETQYF. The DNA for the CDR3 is TGCGCCAGCAGCTTGGGACAGGCTTTGAGGGAGACCCAGTACTTC.

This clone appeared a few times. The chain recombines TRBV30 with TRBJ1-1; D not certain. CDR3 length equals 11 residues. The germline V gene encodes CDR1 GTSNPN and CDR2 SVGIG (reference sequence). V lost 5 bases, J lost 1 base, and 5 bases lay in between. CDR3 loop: CAWGENTEAFF. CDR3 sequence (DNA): TGTGCCTGGGGGGAGAACACTGAAGCTTTCTTT.

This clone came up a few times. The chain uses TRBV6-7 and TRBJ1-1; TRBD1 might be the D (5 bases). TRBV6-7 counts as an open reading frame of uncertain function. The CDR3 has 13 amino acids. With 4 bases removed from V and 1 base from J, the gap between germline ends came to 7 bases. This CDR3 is CASSWGRNTEAFF. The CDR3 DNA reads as TGTGCCAGCAGTTGGGGACGGAACACTGAAGCTTTCTTT.

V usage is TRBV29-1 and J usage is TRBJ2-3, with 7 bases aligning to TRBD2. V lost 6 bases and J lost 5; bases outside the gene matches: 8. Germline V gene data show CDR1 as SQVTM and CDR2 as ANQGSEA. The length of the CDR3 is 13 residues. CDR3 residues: CSVLMSGVDTQYF. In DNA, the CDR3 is TGCAGCGTCCTGATGAGCGGGGTAGATACGCAGTATTTT.

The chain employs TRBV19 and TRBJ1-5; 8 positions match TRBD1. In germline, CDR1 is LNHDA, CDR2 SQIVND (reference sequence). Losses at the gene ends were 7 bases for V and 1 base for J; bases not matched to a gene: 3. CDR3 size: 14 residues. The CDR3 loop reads CASNRGKSNQPQHF. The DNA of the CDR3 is TGTGCCAGTAACAGGGGGAAGAGCAATCAGCCCCAGCATTTT.

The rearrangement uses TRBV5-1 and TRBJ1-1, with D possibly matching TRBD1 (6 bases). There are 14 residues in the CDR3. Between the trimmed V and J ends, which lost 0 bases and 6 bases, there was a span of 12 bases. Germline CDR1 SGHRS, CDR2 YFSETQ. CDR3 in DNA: TGCGCCAGCAGCTTGGAGGGGGGCAGGTCTGAAGCTTTCTTT. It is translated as CASSLEGGRSEAFF. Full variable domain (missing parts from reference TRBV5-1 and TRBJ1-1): KAGVTQTPRYLIKTRGQQVTLSCSPISGHRSVSWYQQTPGQGLQFLFEYFSETQRNKGNFPGRFSGRQFSNSRSEMNVSTLELGDSALYLCASSLEGGRSEAFFGQGTRLTVV.

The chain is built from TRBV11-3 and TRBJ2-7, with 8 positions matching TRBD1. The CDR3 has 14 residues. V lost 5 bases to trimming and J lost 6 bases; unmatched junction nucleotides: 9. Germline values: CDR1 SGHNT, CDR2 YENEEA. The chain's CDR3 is CASSPQGQAREQYF. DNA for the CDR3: TGTGCCAGCAGCCCACAGGGACAGGCACGCGAGCAGTACTTC. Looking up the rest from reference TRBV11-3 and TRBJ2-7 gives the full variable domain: EAGVVQSPRYKIIEKKQPVAFWCNPISGHNTLYWYLQNLGQGPELLIRYENEEAVDDSQLPKDRFSAERLKGVDSTLKIQPAELGDSAVYLCASSPQGQAREQYFGPGTRLTVT.